The rows below give T cell receptor beta chains drawn from one sample of a study of blood T cell repertoires in COVID-19. Sequenced by immunoSEQ multiplex PCR; TCRdb stores in-frame clones only, minus some. The table has 25,000 to 30,000 clones, roughly 88% seen once; the top ten hold approximately 30%. Sequenced input: peripheral blood. The receptors were sampled from a woman older than 75 with COVID-19, enrolled during active disease. Each CDR3 is given with its conserved first and last residue. A D gene is named only where the DNA matches it firmly. Clone size is given for some rows only: seen once, a few or many times, or a class if the clone is expanded.

d_call: NA
v_call: TRBV5-1
clone_size: NA
j_call: TRBJ2-5
cdr3_nt: TGCGCCAGCAGCTTTTCTACAGTTGAAGAGACCCAGTACTTC
cdr3_aa: CASSFSTVEETQYF

d_call: NA
v_call: TRBV30
clone_size: NA
j_call: TRBJ1-3
cdr3_nt: TGTGCCTGGAGCCCGACAGGAGGTGGAAACACCATATATTTT
cdr3_aa: CAWSPTGGGNTIYF

d_call: NA
v_call: TRBV19
clone_size: few
j_call: TRBJ1-5
cdr3_nt: TGTGCCAGTAGTGCAGACATGTATAGCAATCAGCCCCAGCATTTT
cdr3_aa: CASSADMYSNQPQHF

d_call: NA
v_call: TRBV2
clone_size: NA
j_call: TRBJ2-7
cdr3_nt: TGTGCCAGCAGGGCCGGGCCCCGCGGGTCTATAGAGCAGTACTTC
cdr3_aa: CASRAGPRGSIEQYF

d_call: TRBD1
v_call: TRBV7-9
clone_size: NA
j_call: TRBJ1-4
cdr3_nt: TGTGCCAGCAGCTTGGACAGGGGGTATGAAAAACTGTTTTTT
cdr3_aa: CASSLDRGYEKLFF

d_call: TRBD2
v_call: TRBV10-3
clone_size: NA
j_call: TRBJ2-3
cdr3_nt: TGTGCCATCAGTGAGTCGGGACTAGCGGGGATGAGGGGCACAGATACGCAGTATTTT
cdr3_aa: CAISESGLAGMRGTDTQYF

d_call: TRBD1
v_call: TRBV27
clone_size: NA
j_call: TRBJ1-6
cdr3_nt: TGTGCCAGCAGTTTTCATAGGACAGGGGCGACTTCACCCCTCCACTTT
cdr3_aa: CASSFHRTGATSPLHF

d_call: NA
v_call: TRBV5-1
clone_size: NA
j_call: TRBJ2-1
cdr3_nt: TGCGCCAGCACTTTGAGGGGGGGTTCAAGCTCCTACAATGAGCAGTTCTTC
cdr3_aa: CASTLRGGSSSYNEQFF

d_call: NA
v_call: TRBV7-8
clone_size: NA
j_call: TRBJ1-6
cdr3_nt: TGTGCCAGCAGCCTGGGACTCGGAGTTTCACCCCTCCACTTT
cdr3_aa: CASSLGLGVSPLHF

d_call: NA
v_call: TRBV5-1
clone_size: NA
j_call: TRBJ2-7
cdr3_nt: TGCGCCAGCAGCTTGGACCTGGACAGATTCCCCTACGAGCAGTACTTC
cdr3_aa: CASSLDLDRFPYEQYF

d_call: NA
v_call: TRBV5-6
clone_size: NA
j_call: TRBJ1-1
cdr3_nt: TGTGCCAGCAGGCCCTTTTACAGGGTATCGGGGAACACTGAAGCTTTCTTT
cdr3_aa: CASRPFYRVSGNTEAFF

d_call: TRBD1
v_call: TRBV9
clone_size: NA
j_call: TRBJ2-2
cdr3_nt: TGTGCCAGCAGCTCAAGGACAGGCGCGAACACCGGGGAGCTGTTTTTT
cdr3_aa: CASSSRTGANTGELFF

d_call: NA
v_call: TRBV5-1
clone_size: once
j_call: TRBJ2-3
cdr3_nt: TGCGCCAGCAGCTTGGCAGGGCCGAGCACAGATACGCAGTATTTT
cdr3_aa: CASSLAGPSTDTQYF

d_call: NA
v_call: TRBV7-2
clone_size: NA
j_call: TRBJ2-5
cdr3_nt: TGTGCCAGCAGCTCCCTAGTGGCGGCGGGCGGGACCCAGTACTTC
cdr3_aa: CASSSLVAAGGTQYF

d_call: TRBD2
v_call: TRBV11-2
clone_size: NA
j_call: TRBJ2-1
cdr3_nt: TGTGCCAGCAGCTTGAGCGGGGGGGCCTACAATGAGCAGTTCTTC
cdr3_aa: CASSLSGGAYNEQFF

d_call: TRBD1
v_call: TRBV6-5
clone_size: once
j_call: TRBJ1-1
cdr3_nt: TGTGCCAGCAGTTCCGGACAGGGGGCATCGAACACTGAAGCTTTCTTT
cdr3_aa: CASSSGQGASNTEAFF

d_call: NA
v_call: TRBV12-3/TRBV12-4
clone_size: NA
j_call: TRBJ1-5
cdr3_nt: TGTGCCAGCAGTTTTTCGGGGCAGCCCCAGCATTTT
cdr3_aa: CASSFSGQPQHF

d_call: TRBD1
v_call: TRBV5-1
clone_size: NA
j_call: TRBJ1-2
cdr3_nt: TGCGCCAGCAGCTTGGGTGGGACAGGCGACTATGGCTACACCTTC
cdr3_aa: CASSLGGTGDYGYTF

d_call: NA
v_call: TRBV7-9
clone_size: NA
j_call: TRBJ2-5
cdr3_nt: TGTGCCAGCAGATCGGACGGGGAAGAGACCCAGTACTTC
cdr3_aa: CASRSDGEETQYF

d_call: TRBD1
v_call: TRBV7-8
clone_size: once
j_call: TRBJ1-1
cdr3_nt: TGTGCCAGCAGCCACATAAGGGGACAGGGGAAGACATTGAACACTGAAGCTTTCTTT
cdr3_aa: CASSHIRGQGKTLNTEAFF

d_call: TRBD1
v_call: TRBV3-1/TRBV3-2
clone_size: NA
j_call: TRBJ1-1
cdr3_nt: TGTGCCAGCAGAATTGGACAGGGTGGGACTGAAGCTTTCTTT
cdr3_aa: CASRIGQGGTEAFF

d_call: NA
v_call: TRBV5-1
clone_size: NA
j_call: TRBJ2-7
cdr3_nt: TGCGCCAGCAGCTTTTCGTTAGCCGAGCAGTACTTC
cdr3_aa: CASSFSLAEQYF

d_call: TRBD2
v_call: TRBV5-1
clone_size: NA
j_call: TRBJ2-1
cdr3_nt: TGCGCCAGCAGCCCGACCGGGACTAGCGGGGGGGCTCAGTTCTTC
cdr3_aa: CASSPTGTSGGAQFF

d_call: NA
v_call: TRBV6-5
clone_size: NA
j_call: TRBJ1-4
cdr3_nt: TGTGCCAGCTCCCGGACAGCTACTAATGAAAAACTGTTTTTT
cdr3_aa: CASSRTATNEKLFF

d_call: NA
v_call: TRBV3-1/TRBV3-2
clone_size: NA
j_call: TRBJ2-2
cdr3_nt: TGTGCCAGCAGCCCCCTCGAGGGGGTCCTTAACACCGGGGAGCTGTTTTTT
cdr3_aa: CASSPLEGVLNTGELFF

d_call: TRBD1
v_call: TRBV30
clone_size: NA
j_call: TRBJ1-2
cdr3_nt: TGTGCCTTCTTACAGGGGCGGGCTGGCTACACCTTC
cdr3_aa: CAFLQGRAGYTF

d_call: NA
v_call: TRBV19
clone_size: NA
j_call: TRBJ1-1
cdr3_nt: TGTGCCAGTAGTCCCGGGGCACGGGGGTCAGAAGCTTTCTTT
cdr3_aa: CASSPGARGSEAFF

d_call: NA
v_call: TRBV5-5
clone_size: NA
j_call: TRBJ2-6
cdr3_nt: TGTGCCAGCAGCTCAAGTATGGAGAACGCAAGATCTGGGGCCAACGTCCTGACTTTC
cdr3_aa: CASSSSMENARSGANVLTF

d_call: TRBD1
v_call: TRBV11-2
clone_size: NA
j_call: TRBJ1-6
cdr3_nt: TGTGCCAGCAGCCCACCGGGACAGGGGGGTTCACCCCTCCACTTT
cdr3_aa: CASSPPGQGGSPLHF

d_call: TRBD1
v_call: TRBV7-2
clone_size: once
j_call: TRBJ1-2
cdr3_nt: TGTGCCAGCAGCGGGGACAGGAACTATGGCTACACCTTC
cdr3_aa: CASSGDRNYGYTF

d_call: NA
v_call: TRBV19
clone_size: NA
j_call: TRBJ2-2
cdr3_nt: TGTGCCAGTAGTCCCCTGGCGGGTGGGGGGGAGCTGTTTTTT
cdr3_aa: CASSPLAGGGELFF

d_call: NA
v_call: TRBV27
clone_size: few
j_call: TRBJ1-4
cdr3_nt: TGTGCCAGCAGTAGAGTCGGTGAAAAACTGTTTTTT
cdr3_aa: CASSRVGEKLFF

d_call: TRBD2
v_call: TRBV3-1/TRBV3-2
clone_size: NA
j_call: TRBJ2-3
cdr3_nt: TGTGCCAGCAGCCAGGCCTTAACCGGGACTAGCGGGGGGGCCACAGATACGCAGTATTTT
cdr3_aa: CASSQALTGTSGGATDTQYF

d_call: NA
v_call: TRBV6-2/TRBV6-3
clone_size: NA
j_call: TRBJ1-6
cdr3_nt: TGTGCCAGCAGCTCCGAGCTCTATAATTCACCCCTCCACTTT
cdr3_aa: CASSSELYNSPLHF

d_call: TRBD2
v_call: TRBV15
clone_size: NA
j_call: TRBJ2-1
cdr3_nt: TGTGCCACCAGCAGAGGCCCTAGCGGCAATGAGCAGTTCTTC
cdr3_aa: CATSRGPSGNEQFF

d_call: NA
v_call: TRBV19
clone_size: NA
j_call: TRBJ2-3
cdr3_nt: TGTGCCAGTGAGGGTAGCACAGATACGCAGTATTTT
cdr3_aa: CASEGSTDTQYF

d_call: TRBD2
v_call: TRBV2
clone_size: once
j_call: TRBJ2-3
cdr3_nt: TGTGCCAGCAGAGGACTAGCGGGGGGGCCTAGCACAGATACGCAGTATTTT
cdr3_aa: CASRGLAGGPSTDTQYF

d_call: TRBD2
v_call: TRBV6-6
clone_size: NA
j_call: TRBJ2-1
cdr3_nt: TGTGCCAGCAGTCTTCCCCAATTTGCGGGGGGCCACAATGAGCAGTTCTTC
cdr3_aa: CASSLPQFAGGHNEQFF

d_call: NA
v_call: TRBV2
clone_size: NA
j_call: TRBJ2-1
cdr3_nt: TGTGCCAGCAGTGATAGAAACTGGAGGAATGAGCAGTTCTTC
cdr3_aa: CASSDRNWRNEQFF

d_call: NA
v_call: TRBV7-9
clone_size: large
j_call: TRBJ1-4
cdr3_nt: TGTGCCAGCAGCCCTCGGAGCGGGGCTAATGAAAAACTGTTTTTT
cdr3_aa: CASSPRSGANEKLFF

d_call: TRBD1
v_call: TRBV6-2/TRBV6-3
clone_size: NA
j_call: TRBJ1-1
cdr3_nt: TGTGCCAGCAGTCTCCAGGGGGCTCAGACTGAAGCTTTCTTT
cdr3_aa: CASSLQGAQTEAFF

d_call: NA
v_call: TRBV7-2
clone_size: NA
j_call: TRBJ1-2
cdr3_nt: TGTGCCAGCAGCTTGGACTTTAACTATGGCTACACCTTC
cdr3_aa: CASSLDFNYGYTF

d_call: NA
v_call: TRBV19
clone_size: NA
j_call: TRBJ1-4
cdr3_nt: TGTGCCAGTAGCCTGGGCGACAGGGAAAAACTGTTTTTT
cdr3_aa: CASSLGDREKLFF

d_call: TRBD1
v_call: TRBV19
clone_size: NA
j_call: TRBJ1-2
cdr3_nt: TGTGCCAGTAGTGCGCCGCTGGGGAGGGCAGGGGGCCGGGGCTACACCTTC
cdr3_aa: CASSAPLGRAGGRGYTF

d_call: NA
v_call: TRBV14
clone_size: once
j_call: TRBJ1-1
cdr3_nt: TGTGCCAGCAGCCCCCAATTGGGAGGCTTTATCAGAGAAGCTTTCTTT
cdr3_aa: CASSPQLGGFIREAFF

d_call: NA
v_call: TRBV9
clone_size: few
j_call: TRBJ1-1
cdr3_nt: TGTGCCAGCAGCGGAGATTACTTGGTGAACACTGAAGCTTTCTTT
cdr3_aa: CASSGDYLVNTEAFF

d_call: NA
v_call: TRBV7-9
clone_size: NA
j_call: TRBJ1-6
cdr3_nt: TGTGCCAGCAGATCCCGGGGTAACACATTTTCACCCCTCCACTTT
cdr3_aa: CASRSRGNTFSPLHF

d_call: NA
v_call: TRBV4-2
clone_size: once
j_call: TRBJ1-2
cdr3_nt: TGTGCCAGCAGCCAAGAGGGTGACTCTAACTATGGCTACACCTTC
cdr3_aa: CASSQEGDSNYGYTF

d_call: TRBD1
v_call: TRBV30
clone_size: NA
j_call: TRBJ2-3
cdr3_nt: TGTGCCTGGAAAGGGACAGGCGACCCTGGTACGCAGTATTTT
cdr3_aa: CAWKGTGDPGTQYF

d_call: NA
v_call: TRBV15
clone_size: few
j_call: TRBJ1-1
cdr3_nt: TGTGCCACCAGCAGAGATATGGCGGATTTGAACACTGAAGCTTTCTTT
cdr3_aa: CATSRDMADLNTEAFF

d_call: TRBD1
v_call: TRBV9
clone_size: NA
j_call: TRBJ2-3
cdr3_nt: TGTGCCAGCAGCGCGAGTCGAAGAGGACAGGGTGCAGATACGCAGTATTTT
cdr3_aa: CASSASRRGQGADTQYF

d_call: NA
v_call: TRBV9
clone_size: once
j_call: TRBJ1-1
cdr3_nt: TGTGCCAGCAGCGTAGATCCGGGGGACACTGAAGCTTTCTTT
cdr3_aa: CASSVDPGDTEAFF

d_call: NA
v_call: TRBV5-1
clone_size: few
j_call: TRBJ1-4
cdr3_nt: TGCGCCAGCAGCGGGGGGACAACTAATGAAAAACTGTTTTTT
cdr3_aa: CASSGGTTNEKLFF

d_call: TRBD1
v_call: TRBV7-8
clone_size: NA
j_call: TRBJ1-6
cdr3_nt: TGTGCCAGCAGCCCGTGGGACCGAACAGGGGATAGAAGGTCACCCCTCCACTTT
cdr3_aa: CASSPWDRTGDRRSPLHF